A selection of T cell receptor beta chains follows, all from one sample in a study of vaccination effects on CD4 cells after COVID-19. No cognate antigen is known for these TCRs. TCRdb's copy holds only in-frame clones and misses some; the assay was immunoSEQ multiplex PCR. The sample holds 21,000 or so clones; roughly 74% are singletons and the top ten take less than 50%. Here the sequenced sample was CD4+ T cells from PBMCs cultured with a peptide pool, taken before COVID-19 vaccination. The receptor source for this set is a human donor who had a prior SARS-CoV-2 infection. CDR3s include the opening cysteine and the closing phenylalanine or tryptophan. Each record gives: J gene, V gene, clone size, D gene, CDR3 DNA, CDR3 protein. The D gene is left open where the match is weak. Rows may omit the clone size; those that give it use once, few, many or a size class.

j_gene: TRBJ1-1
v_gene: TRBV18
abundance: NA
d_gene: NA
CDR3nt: TGTGCCAGCTCACTACGGACAGTCGTAGCTGAAGCTTTCTTT
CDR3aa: CASSLRTVVAEAFF

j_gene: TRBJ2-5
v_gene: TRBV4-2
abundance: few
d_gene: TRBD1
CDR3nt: TGTGCCAGCAGCCAAGGGCCTGAACAGGGGGCCCAAGAGACCCAGTACTTC
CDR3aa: CASSQGPEQGAQETQYF

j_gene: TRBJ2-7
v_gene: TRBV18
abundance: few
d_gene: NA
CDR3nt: TGTGCCAGCTCACCACCTATCGTCGCAGAGAGCTCCTACGAGCAGTACTTC
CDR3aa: CASSPPIVAESSYEQYF

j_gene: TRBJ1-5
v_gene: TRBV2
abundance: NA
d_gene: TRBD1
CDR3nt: TGTGCCAGCAGTGAATGGACAGGGGATCAGCCCCAGCATTTT
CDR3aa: CASSEWTGDQPQHF

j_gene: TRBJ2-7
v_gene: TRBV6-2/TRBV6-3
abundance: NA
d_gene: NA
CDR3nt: TGTGCCAGCAGTTACCCGAGGGCTACCTACGAGCAGTACTTC
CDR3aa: CASSYPRATYEQYF

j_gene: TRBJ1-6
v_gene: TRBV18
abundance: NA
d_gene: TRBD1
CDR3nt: TGTGCCAGCTCACCGGCCGGGACAGGGGCTTGGGTTTCACCCCTCCACTTT
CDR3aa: CASSPAGTGAWVSPLHF

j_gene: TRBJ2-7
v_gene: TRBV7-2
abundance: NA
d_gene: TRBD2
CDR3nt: TGTGCCAGCAGCTTGGGGGGGACTAGCACGGAGCAGTACTTC
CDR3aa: CASSLGGTSTEQYF

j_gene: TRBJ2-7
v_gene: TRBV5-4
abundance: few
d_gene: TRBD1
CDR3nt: TGTGCCAGCAGACCAGGGACAGGAAAAAACTACGAGCAGTACTTC
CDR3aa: CASRPGTGKNYEQYF

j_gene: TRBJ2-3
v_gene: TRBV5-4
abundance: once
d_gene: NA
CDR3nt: TGTGCCAGCAGCTCTCGACAAGAGACAGATACGCAGTATTTT
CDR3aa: CASSSRQETDTQYF

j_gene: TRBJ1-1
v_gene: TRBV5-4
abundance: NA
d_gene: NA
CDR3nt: TGTGCCAGCAGCTTGGCCGCGGACTTGAACACTGAAGCTTTCTTT
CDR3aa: CASSLAADLNTEAFF

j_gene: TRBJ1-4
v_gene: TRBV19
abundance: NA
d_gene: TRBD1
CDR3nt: TGTGCCAGAAAAAGAAGCCAGGGGGCGCAAGAAAAACTGTTTTTT
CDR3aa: CARKRSQGAQEKLFF

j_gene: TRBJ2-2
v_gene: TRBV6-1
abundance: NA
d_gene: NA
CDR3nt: TGTGCCAGCACTGAATTACAGGGCACCGGGGAGCTGTTTTTT
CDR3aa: CASTELQGTGELFF

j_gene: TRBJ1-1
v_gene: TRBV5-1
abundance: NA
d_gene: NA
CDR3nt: TGCGCCAGCAAACCCGCCTCCATGAACACTGAAGCTTTCTTT
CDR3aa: CASKPASMNTEAFF

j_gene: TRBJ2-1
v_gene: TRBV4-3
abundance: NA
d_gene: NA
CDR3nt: TGCGCCAGCAGCCCCCATGGGGGTGAGCAGTTCTTC
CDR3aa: CASSPHGGEQFF

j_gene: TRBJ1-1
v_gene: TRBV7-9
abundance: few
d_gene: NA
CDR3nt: TGTGCCAGCAGTTCACGAGCGGACGGCCCTGAAGCTTTCTTT
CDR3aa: CASSSRADGPEAFF

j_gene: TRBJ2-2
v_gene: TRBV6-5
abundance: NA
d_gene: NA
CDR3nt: TGTGCCAGCAGTTACCGGGGCGGGACCGGGGAGCTGTTTTTT
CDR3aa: CASSYRGGTGELFF

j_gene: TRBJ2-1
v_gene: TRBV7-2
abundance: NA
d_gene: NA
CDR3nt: TGTGCCAGCAGCTTAGCGCTCTGGGGGGCCTACAATGAGCAGTTCTTC
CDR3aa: CASSLALWGAYNEQFF

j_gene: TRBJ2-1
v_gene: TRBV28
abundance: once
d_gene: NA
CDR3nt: TGTGCCAGCAGTTTTCATTCCAATGAGCAGTTCTTC
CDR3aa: CASSFHSNEQFF

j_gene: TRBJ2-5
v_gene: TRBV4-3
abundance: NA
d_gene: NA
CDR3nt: TGCGCCAGCAGCCAGACAGTCTTAGAGACCCAGTACTTC
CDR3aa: CASSQTVLETQYF

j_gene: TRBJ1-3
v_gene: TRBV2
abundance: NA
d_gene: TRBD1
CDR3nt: TGTGCCAGTCGGACAGGATCTGGAAACACCATATATTTT
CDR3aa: CASRTGSGNTIYF

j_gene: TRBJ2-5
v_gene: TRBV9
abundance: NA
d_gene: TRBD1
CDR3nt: TGTGCCAGCAGCCTCCGGGACAGGGGGTTTGGGACCCAGTACTTC
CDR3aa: CASSLRDRGFGTQYF

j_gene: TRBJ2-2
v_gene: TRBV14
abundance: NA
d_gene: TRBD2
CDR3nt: TGTGCCAGCAGCCTGCTAGCGGGAGTATCGGCCGGGGAGCTGTTTTTT
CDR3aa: CASSLLAGVSAGELFF

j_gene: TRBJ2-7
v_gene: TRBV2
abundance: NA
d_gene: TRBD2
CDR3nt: TGTGCCAGCAGTGTGAGGGGGACTAGCGGCCCCTACGAGCAGTACTTC
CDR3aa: CASSVRGTSGPYEQYF

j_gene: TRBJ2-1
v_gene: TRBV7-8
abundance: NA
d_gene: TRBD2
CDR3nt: TGTGCCAGCAGCTTAGTAGCGGGGGCTCGCTACAATGAGCAGTTCTTC
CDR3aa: CASSLVAGARYNEQFF

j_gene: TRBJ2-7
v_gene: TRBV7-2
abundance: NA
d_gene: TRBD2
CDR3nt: TGTGCCAGCAGCTATGTAGCGGGGGGCCTTAGTGAGCAGTACTTC
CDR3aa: CASSYVAGGLSEQYF

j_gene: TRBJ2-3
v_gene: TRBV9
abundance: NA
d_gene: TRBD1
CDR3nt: TGTGCCAGCAGCGCAACCCCTGAGACAGGGTTAGAAACAGATACGCAGTATTTT
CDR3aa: CASSATPETGLETDTQYF

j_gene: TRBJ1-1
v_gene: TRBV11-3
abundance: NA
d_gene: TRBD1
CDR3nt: TGTGCCAGCAGCTTAGCAGGGGGCGAAGCTTTCTTT
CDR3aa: CASSLAGGEAFF

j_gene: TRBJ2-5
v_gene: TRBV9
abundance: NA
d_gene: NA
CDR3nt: TGTGCCAGCAGCGGGGGGGTAACTCAAGAGACCCAGTACTTC
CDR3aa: CASSGGVTQETQYF

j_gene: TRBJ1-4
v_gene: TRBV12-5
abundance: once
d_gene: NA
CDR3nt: TGTGCTAGTGGTTTGAATGAAGAAAAACTGTTTTTT
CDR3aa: CASGLNEEKLFF

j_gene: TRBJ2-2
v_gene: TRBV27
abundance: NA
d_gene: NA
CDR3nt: TGTGCCAGCAGTTTAGAAGGGCTGAACACCGGGGAGCTGTTTTTT
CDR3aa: CASSLEGLNTGELFF

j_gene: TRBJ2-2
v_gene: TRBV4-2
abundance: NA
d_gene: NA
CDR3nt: TGTGCCAGCAGCCAAGTCGGGCAGGACACCGGGGAGCTGTTTTTT
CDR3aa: CASSQVGQDTGELFF

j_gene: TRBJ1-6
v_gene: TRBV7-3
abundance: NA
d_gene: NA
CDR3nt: TGTGCCAGCAGCTCCGGGTTGGATTCACCCCTCCACTTT
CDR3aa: CASSSGLDSPLHF

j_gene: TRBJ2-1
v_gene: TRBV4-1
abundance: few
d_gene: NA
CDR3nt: TGCGCCAGCAGCCTGCGGGACACACTCTACAATGAGCAGTTCTTC
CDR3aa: CASSLRDTLYNEQFF

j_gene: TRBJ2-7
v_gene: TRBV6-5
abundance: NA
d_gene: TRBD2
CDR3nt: TGTGCCAGCAGTTACGGGAGGGAATCTGACGAGCAGTACTTC
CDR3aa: CASSYGRESDEQYF

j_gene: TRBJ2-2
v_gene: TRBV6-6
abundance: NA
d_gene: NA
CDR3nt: TGTGCCAGCGGATACACTTTGAACACCGGGGAGCTGTTTTTT
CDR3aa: CASGYTLNTGELFF

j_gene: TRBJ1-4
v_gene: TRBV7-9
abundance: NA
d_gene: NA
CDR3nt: TGTGCCAGCAGCTTTTGGACGACTAATGAAAAACTGTTTTTT
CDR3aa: CASSFWTTNEKLFF

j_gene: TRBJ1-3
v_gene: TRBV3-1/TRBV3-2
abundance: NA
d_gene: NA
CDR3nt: TGTGCCAGCAGCCAACAAAACTCTGGAAACACCATATATTTT
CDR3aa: CASSQQNSGNTIYF

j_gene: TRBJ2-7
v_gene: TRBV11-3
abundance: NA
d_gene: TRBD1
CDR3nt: TGTGCCAGCAGCTTGTACGGGACAGGCCCCTACGAGCAGTACTTC
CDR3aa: CASSLYGTGPYEQYF

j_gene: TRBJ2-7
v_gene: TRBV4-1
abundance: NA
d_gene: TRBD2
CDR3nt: TGCGCCAGCAGCCAAGAGGGACTAGCCGGGGAGCAGTACTTC
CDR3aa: CASSQEGLAGEQYF

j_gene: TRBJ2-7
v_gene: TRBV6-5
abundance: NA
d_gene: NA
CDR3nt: TGTGCCAGCACTCCCCTAGCGCAGGGGGTCGCGTGGCAGTACTTC
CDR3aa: CASTPLAQGVAWQYF

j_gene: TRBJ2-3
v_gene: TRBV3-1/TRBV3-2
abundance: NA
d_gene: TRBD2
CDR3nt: TGTGCCAGCAGCCGAGGGACTAGCGGGAACACAGATACGCAGTATTTT
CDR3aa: CASSRGTSGNTDTQYF

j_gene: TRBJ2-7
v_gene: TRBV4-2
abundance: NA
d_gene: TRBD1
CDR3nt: TGTGCCAGCAGCCCAGGACAGGGGAGTACCTACGAGCAGTACTTC
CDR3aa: CASSPGQGSTYEQYF

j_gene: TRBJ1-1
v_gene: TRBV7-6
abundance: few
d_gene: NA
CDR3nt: TGTGCCAGCAGCTCACCGGGAAAGAACACTGAAGCTTTCTTT
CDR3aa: CASSSPGKNTEAFF

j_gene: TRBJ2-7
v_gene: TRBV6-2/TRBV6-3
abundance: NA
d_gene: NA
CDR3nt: TGTGCCAGCAGTTACGATCAGGGGTCCTACGAGCAGTACTTC
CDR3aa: CASSYDQGSYEQYF

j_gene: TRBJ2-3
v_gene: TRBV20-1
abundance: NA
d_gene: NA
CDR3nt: TGCAGTGCTAGTCTCGGGCAATGGGGTGCAGATACGCAGTATTTT
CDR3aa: CSASLGQWGADTQYF

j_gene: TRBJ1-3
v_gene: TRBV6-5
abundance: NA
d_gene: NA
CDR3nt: TGTGCCAGCAGTCCCCAGGGACACTCTGGAAACACCATATATTTT
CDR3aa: CASSPQGHSGNTIYF

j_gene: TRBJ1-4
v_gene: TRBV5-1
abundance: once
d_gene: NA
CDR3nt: TGCGCCAGCAGCCCCAAAGGCGGTGCCATCAATGAAAAACTGTTTTTT
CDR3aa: CASSPKGGAINEKLFF

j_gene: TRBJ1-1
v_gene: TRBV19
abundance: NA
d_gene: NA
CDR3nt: TGTGCCAGTAGTATAAGTGGGGGAATGGGAAGGACTGAAGCTTTCTTT
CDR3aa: CASSISGGMGRTEAFF

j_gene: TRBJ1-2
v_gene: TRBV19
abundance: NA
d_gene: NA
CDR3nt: TGTGCCAGTAGTAAGGGGGGGCGCGGCTATGGCTACACCTTC
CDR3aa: CASSKGGRGYGYTF

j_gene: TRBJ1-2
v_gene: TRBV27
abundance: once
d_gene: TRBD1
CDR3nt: TGTGCCAGATCCGTCGCGACAGGGCTCGAAAGAAAATATGGCTACACCTTC
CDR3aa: CARSVATGLERKYGYTF

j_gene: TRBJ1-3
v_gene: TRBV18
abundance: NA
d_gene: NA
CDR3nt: TGTGCCAGCTCACCAAGGCAGGTTCTTTCTGGAAACACCATATATTTT
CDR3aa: CASSPRQVLSGNTIYF

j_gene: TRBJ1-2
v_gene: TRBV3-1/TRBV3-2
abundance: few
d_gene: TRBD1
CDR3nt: TGTGCCAGCAGCCTACGAACAGGGGGTGGCTACACCTTC
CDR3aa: CASSLRTGGGYTF

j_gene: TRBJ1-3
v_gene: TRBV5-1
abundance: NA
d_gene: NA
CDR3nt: TGCGCCAGCAGCTTAACCGGGACATTCTCTGGAAACACCATATATTTT
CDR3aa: CASSLTGTFSGNTIYF

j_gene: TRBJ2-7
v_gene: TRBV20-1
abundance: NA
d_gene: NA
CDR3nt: TGCAGTGTTAGTGGCTACCGGGAGCAGTACTTC
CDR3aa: CSVSGYREQYF